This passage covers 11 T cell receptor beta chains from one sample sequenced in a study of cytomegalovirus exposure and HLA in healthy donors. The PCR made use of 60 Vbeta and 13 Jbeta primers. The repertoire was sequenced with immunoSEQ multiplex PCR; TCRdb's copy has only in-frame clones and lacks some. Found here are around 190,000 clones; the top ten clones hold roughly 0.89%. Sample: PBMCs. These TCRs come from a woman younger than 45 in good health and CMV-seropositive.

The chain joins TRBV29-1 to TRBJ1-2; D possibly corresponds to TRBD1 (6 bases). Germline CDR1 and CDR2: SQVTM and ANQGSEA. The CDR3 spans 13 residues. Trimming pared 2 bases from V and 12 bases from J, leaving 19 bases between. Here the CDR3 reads CSVESPGHRSDTF. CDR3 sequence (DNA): TGCAGCGTTGAATCCCCGGGACATCGTAGCGACACCTTC.

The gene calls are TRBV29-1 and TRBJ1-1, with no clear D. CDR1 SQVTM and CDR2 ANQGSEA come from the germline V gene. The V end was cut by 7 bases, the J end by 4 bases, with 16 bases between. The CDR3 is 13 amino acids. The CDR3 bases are TGCAGCGCGCGGGAAGACTTTGGCACTGAAGCTTTCTTT. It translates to CSAREDFGTEAFF.

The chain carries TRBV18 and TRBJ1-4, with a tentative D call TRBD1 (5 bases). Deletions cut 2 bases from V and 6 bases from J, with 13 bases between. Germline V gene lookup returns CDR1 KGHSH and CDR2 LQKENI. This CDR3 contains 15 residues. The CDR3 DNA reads TGTGCCAGCTCACCAGTCCAGGGCAGAGATGAAAAACTGTTTTTT. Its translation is CASSPVQGRDEKLFF. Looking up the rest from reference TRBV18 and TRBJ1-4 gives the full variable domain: NAGVMQNPRHLVRRRGQEARLRCSPMKGHSHVYWYRQLPEEGLKFMVYLQKENIIDESGMPKERFSAEFPKEGPSILRIQQVVRGDSAAYFCASSPVQGRDEKLFFGSGTQLSVL.

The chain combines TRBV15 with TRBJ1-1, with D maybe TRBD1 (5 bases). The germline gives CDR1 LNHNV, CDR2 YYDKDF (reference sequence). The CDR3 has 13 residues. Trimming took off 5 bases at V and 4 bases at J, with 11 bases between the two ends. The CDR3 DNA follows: TGTGCCACCAGCTTGACAGAAGGCACTGAAGCTTTCTTT. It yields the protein CATSLTEGTEAFF.

The CDR3 sequence: CASSSMGPADEQFF. The DNA for the CDR3 is TGTGCCAGCAGCTCCATGGGTCCCGCGGATGAGCAGTTCTTC. V usage is TRBV13 and J usage is TRBJ2-1; D uncertain. Trimming shortened V by 4 bases and J by 8 bases, and 15 bases separated the two germline ends. The V gene's germline CDR1 is PRHDT and CDR2 FYEKMQ (reference sequence). CDR3 length: 14 residues.

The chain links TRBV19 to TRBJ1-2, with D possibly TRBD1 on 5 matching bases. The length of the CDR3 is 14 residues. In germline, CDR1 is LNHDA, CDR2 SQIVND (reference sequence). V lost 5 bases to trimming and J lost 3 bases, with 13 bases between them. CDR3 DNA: TGTGCCAGTAGTGGGGGACTATACGACTATGGCTACACCTTC. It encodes CASSGGLYDYGYTF.

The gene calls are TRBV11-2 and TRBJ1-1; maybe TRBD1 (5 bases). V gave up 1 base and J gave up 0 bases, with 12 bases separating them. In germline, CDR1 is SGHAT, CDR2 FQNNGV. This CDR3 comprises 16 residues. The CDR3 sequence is CASSLVAGTMNTEAFF. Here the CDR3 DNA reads TGTGCCAGCAGCTTAGTGGCAGGGACTATGAACACTGAAGCTTTCTTT.

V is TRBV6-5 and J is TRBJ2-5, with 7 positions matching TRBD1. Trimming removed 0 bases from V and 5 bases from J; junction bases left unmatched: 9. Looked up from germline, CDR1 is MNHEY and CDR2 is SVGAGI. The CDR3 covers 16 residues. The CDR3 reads CASSYSYEGARETQYF. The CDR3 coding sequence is TGTGCCAGCAGTTACTCGTACGAGGGGGCGCGGGAGACCCAGTACTTC.

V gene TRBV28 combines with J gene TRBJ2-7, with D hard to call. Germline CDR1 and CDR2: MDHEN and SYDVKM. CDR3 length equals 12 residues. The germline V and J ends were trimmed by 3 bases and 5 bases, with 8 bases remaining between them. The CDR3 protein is CASSFPSDEQYF. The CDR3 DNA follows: TGTGCCAGCAGTTTCCCGAGTGACGAGCAGTACTTC.

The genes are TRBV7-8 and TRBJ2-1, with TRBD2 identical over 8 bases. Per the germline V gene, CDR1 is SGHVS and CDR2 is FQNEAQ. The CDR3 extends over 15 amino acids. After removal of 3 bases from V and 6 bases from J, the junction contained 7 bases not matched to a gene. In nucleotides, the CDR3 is TGTGCCAGCAGCTTTAGGGGTAGCGGGATCAATGAGCAGTTCTTC. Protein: CASSFRGSGINEQFF.

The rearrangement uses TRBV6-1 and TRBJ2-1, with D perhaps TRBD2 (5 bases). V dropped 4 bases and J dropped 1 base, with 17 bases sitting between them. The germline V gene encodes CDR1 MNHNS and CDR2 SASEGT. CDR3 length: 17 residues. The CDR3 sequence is CASSGFGVKESYNEQFF. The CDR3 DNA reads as TGTGCCAGCAGTGGCTTCGGGGTCAAAGAGTCCTACAATGAGCAGTTCTTC.